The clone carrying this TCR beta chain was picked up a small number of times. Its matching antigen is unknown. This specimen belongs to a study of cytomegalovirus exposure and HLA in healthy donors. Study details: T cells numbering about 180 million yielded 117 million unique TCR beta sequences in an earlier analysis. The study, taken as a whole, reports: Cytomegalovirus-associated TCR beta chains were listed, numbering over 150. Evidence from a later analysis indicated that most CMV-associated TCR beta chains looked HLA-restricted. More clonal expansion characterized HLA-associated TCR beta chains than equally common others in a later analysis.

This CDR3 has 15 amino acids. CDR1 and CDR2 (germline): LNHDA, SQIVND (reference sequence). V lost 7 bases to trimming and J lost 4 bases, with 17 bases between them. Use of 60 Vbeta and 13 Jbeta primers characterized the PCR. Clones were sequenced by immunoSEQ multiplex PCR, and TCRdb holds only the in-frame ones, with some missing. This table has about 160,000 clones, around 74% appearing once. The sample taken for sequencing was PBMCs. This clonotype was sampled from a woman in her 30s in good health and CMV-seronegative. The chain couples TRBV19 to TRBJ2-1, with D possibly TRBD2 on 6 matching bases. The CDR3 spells CASTVGGLGYNEQFF. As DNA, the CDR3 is TGTGCCAGTACCGTCGGGGGATTGGGATACAATGAGCAGTTCTTC.